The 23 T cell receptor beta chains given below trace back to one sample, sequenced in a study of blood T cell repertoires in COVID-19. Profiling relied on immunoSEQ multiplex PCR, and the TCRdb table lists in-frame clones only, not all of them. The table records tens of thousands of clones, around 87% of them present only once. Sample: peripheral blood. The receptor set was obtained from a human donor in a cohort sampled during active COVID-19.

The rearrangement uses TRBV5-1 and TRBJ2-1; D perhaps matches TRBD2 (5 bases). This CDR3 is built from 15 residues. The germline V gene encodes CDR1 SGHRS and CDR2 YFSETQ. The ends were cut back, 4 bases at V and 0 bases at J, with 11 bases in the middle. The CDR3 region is CASSPSGSSYNEQFF. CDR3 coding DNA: TGCGCCAGCAGCCCCTCGGGGAGCTCCTACAATGAGCAGTTCTTC.

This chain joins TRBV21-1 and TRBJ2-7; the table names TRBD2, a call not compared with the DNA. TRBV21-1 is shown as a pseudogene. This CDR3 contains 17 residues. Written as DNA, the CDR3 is TGTGCCAGCAGCAAAACAAGCGGGAGGAGAAAAAACTACGAGCAGTACTTC. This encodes CASSKTSGRRKNYEQYF.

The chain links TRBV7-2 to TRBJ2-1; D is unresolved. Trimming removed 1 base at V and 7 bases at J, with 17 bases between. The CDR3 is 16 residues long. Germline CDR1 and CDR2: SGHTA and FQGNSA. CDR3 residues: CASSLESTRKENEQFF. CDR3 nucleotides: TGTGCCAGCAGCTTAGAATCAACGCGGAAAGAGAATGAGCAGTTCTTC.

CDR3 sequence reads: CASPPALSGSIDEQYF. CDR3 sequence (DNA): TGTGCCAGCCCTCCAGCCTTGAGCGGGAGTATAGACGAGCAGTACTTC. The genes are TRBV28 and TRBJ2-7; 8 positions match TRBD2. In germline, CDR1 is MDHEN, CDR2 SYDVKM. The CDR3 contains 16 residues. V was clipped by 8 bases and J by 5 bases; unmatched bases: 17.

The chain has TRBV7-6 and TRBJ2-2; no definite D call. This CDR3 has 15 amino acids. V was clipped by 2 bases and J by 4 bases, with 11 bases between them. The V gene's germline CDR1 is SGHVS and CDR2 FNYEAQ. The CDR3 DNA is TGTGCCAGCAGCTTATCTGGGCTGGGCACCGGGGAGCTGTTTTTT. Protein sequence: CASSLSGLGTGELFF.

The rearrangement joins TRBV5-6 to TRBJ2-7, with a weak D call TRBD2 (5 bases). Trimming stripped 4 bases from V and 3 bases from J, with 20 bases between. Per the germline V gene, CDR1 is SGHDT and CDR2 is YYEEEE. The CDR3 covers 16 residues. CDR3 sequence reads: CASSPRGLLGYYEQYF. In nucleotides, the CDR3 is TGTGCCAGCAGCCCCCGAGGGCTCCTTGGGTACTACGAGCAGTACTTC. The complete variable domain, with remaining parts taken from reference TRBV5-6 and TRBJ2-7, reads DAGVTQSPTHLIKTRGQQVTLRCSPKSGHDTVSWYQQALGQGPQFIFQYYEEEERQRGNFPDRFSGHQFPNYSSELNVNALLLGDSALYLCASSPRGLLGYYEQYFGPGTRLTVT.

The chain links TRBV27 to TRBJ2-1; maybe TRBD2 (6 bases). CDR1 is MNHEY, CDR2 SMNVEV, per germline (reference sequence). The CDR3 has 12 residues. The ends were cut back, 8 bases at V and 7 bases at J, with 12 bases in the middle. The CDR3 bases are TGTGCCAGCGGGGGGAGTCGTAATGAGCAGTTCTTC. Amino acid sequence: CASGGSRNEQFF.

In nucleotides, the CDR3 is TGTGCCAGCAGTTTTGGGACAAATTCCTACGAGCAGTACTTC. Translating it yields CASSFGTNSYEQYF. The chain links TRBV28 to TRBJ2-7; perhaps TRBD1 as D (6 bases). The CDR3 spans 14 residues. The V gene's germline CDR1 is MDHEN and CDR2 SYDVKM. Trimming pared 3 bases from V and 1 base from J, leaving 10 bases between.

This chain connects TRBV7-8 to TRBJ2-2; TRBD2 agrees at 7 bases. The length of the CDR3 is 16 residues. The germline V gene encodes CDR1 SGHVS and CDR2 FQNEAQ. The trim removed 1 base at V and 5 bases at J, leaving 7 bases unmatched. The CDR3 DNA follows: TGTGCCAGCAGCTTAGTGGGGGGGTCAGCAACCGGGGAGCTGTTTTTT. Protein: CASSLVGGSATGELFF.

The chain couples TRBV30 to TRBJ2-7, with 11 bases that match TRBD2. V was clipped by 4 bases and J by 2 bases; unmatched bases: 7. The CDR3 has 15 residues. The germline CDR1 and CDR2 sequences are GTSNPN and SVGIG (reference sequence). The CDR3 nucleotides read TGTGCCTGGACCATCCGACTAGCGGGGCCCTACGAGCAGTACTTC. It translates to CAWTIRLAGPYEQYF.

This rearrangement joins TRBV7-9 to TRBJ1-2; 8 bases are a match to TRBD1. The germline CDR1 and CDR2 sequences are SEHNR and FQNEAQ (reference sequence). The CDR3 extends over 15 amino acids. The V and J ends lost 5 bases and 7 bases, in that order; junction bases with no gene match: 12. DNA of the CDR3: TGTGCCAGCAGCCCAAACGGACAGGGTAGGGGTGGCTACACCTTC. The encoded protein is CASSPNGQGRGGYTF.

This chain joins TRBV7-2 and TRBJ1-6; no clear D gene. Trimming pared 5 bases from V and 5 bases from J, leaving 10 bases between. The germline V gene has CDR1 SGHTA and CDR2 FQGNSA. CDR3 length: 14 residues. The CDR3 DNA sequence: TGTGCCAGCAGCCCCCCCGACAATAATTCACCCCTCCACTTT. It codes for CASSPPDNNSPLHF.

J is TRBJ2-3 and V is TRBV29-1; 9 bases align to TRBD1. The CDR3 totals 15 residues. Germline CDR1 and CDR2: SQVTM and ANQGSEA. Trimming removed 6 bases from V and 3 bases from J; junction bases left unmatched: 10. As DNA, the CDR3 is TGCAGCGTCAAAACCGGGACAGGGAGGACAGATACGCAGTATTTT. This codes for CSVKTGTGRTDTQYF.

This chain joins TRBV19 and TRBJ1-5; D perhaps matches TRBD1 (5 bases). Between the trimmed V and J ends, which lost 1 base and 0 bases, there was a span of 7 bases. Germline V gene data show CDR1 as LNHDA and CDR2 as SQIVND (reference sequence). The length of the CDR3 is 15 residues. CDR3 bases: TGTGCCAGTAGTATAGCAGGGTATAGCAATCAGCCCCAGCATTTT. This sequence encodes CASSIAGYSNQPQHF.

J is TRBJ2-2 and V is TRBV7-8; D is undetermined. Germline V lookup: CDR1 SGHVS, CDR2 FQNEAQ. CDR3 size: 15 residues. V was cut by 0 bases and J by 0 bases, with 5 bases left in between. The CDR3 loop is CASSLAGPNTGELFF. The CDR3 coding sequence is TGTGCCAGCAGCTTAGCGGGCCCGAACACCGGGGAGCTGTTTTTT.

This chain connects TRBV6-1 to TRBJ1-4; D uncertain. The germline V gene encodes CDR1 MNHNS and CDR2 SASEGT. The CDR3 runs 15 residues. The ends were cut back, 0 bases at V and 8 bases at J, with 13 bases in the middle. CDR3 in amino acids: CASSEALLAGEKLFF. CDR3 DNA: TGTGCCAGCAGTGAAGCTCTCCTGGCAGGAGAAAAACTGTTTTTT.

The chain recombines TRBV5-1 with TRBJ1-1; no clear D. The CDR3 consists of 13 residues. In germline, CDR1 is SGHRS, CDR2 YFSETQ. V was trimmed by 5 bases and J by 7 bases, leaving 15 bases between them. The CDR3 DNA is TGCGCCAGCAGTACCACATACCGCCATGAAGCTTTCTTT. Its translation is CASSTTYRHEAFF.

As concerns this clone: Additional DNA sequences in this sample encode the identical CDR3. The CDR3 region has the DNA TGTGCCAGCAGTTACGGGACAGGGGTATCACCCCTCCACTTT. Residues: CASSYGTGVSPLHF. This rearrangement joins TRBV6-5 to TRBJ1-6; 10 bases are shared with TRBD1. CDR3 size: 14 residues. Germline V gene data show CDR1 as MNHEY and CDR2 as SVGAGI. V lost 2 bases to trimming and J lost 10 bases; unmatched junction nucleotides: 2.

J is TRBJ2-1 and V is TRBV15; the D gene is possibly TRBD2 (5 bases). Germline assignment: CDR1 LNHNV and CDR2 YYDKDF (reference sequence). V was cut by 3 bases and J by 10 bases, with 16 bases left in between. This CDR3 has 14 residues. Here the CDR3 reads CATSSPPGEWEQFF. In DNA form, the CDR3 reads TGTGCCACCAGCAGCCCCCCCGGGGAATGGGAGCAGTTCTTC.

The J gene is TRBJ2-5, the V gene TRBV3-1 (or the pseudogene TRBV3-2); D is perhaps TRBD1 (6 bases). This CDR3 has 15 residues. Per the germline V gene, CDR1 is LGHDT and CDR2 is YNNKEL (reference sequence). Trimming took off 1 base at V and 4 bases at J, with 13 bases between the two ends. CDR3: CASSQGGGRAETQYF. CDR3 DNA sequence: TGTGCCAGCAGCCAAGGAGGGGGAAGGGCAGAGACCCAGTACTTC.

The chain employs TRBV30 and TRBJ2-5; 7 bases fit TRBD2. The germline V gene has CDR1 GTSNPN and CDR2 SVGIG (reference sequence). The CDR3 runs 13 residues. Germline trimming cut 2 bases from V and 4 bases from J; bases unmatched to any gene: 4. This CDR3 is CAWSWRESETQYF. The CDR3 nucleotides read TGTGCCTGGAGTTGGCGGGAGTCAGAGACCCAGTACTTC.

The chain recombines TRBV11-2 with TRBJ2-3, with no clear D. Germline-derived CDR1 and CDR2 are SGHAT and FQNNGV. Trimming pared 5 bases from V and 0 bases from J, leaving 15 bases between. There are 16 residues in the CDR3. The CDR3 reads CASSTIRGRSTDTQYF. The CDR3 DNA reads TGTGCCAGCAGCACCATCCGCGGCCGGAGCACAGATACGCAGTATTTT.

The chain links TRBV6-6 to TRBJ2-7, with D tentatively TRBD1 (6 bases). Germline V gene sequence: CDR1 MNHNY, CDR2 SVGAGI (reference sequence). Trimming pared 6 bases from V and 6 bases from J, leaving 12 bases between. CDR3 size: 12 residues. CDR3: CASSNLRGEQYF. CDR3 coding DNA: TGTGCCAGCAGCAATCTCAGGGGCGAGCAGTACTTC.